This T cell receptor (beta chain) originates from a study of blood T cells in healthy people across ages. Concerning this clonotype: At one of its ends the junction is not consistent with the germline gene, which may arise from a read error.

A second PCR, run for roughly 7 to 12 cycles, used a sample-barcoded 5' primer plus a J-beta primer mix. TCRdb re-called the 5' RACE reads through MiXCR, storing one row per CDR3 protein. Of roughly 2 million distinct CDR3 sequences listed, roughly 49% are singletons. The CDR3 consists of 13 residues. Looked up from germline, CDR1 is SQVTM and CDR2 is ANQGSEA. The J gene is TRBJ2-3, the V gene TRBV29-1, with 8 bases aligning to TRBD1. The source material was blood. The sequence came from a woman aged 40 to 49 in good health. This chain's CDR3 is CSVRDRNTDMQYF. The CDR3 DNA reads TGCAGCGTTCGGGACAGGAACACAGATATGCAGTATTTT.